The rows below give T cell receptor beta chains drawn from one sample of a study of tumor-infiltrating lymphocytes in primary liver carcinoma. TCRdb used MiXCR to reprocess the multiplex PCR reads, holding one entry per CDR3 protein. This sample has around 99,000 distinct CDR3 sequences, with about 73% found just once. The source material was tumor-adjacent normal liver tissue. The receptors stem from a man aged 35 to 55 with primary liver carcinoma and hepatitis B virus infection. CDR3s leave out the opening cysteine and the closing phenylalanine or tryptophan.

V: TRBV5-4
CDR3: ASSRIQGSGRTYNGQF

V: TRBV4-1
CDR3: TSSQEATGGVNTGAF

V: TRBV29-1
CDR3: SVGAEQSSYNEQS

V: TRBV29-1
CDR3: SVAHSNYGYT

V: TRBV5-4
CDR3: ANRSGGSSYNEQF

V: TRBV28
CDR3: ASSLSGAYEQY

V: TRBV7-3
CDR3: ASRPSGGSYEQY

V: TRBV11-2
CDR3: ANSYSSTSGRGGGF

V: TRBV5-6
CDR3: ASGSRLTEAL

V: TRBV11-2
CDR3: ANSSRLAGAEEQF

V: TRBV10-3
CDR3: AISASSGTSARDTQY

V: TRBV2
CDR3: AIFLGDNQETQY

V: TRBV29-1
CDR3: SVDDNQETQY

V: TRBV6-5
CDR3: ASSYSAATNEKLF

V: TRBV5-5
CDR3: ASSFPSGTWTEQY

V: TRBV6-5
CDR3: AGSYSGGLAGVSETQY

V: TRBV15
CDR3: VTSRDRGGFGELF

V: TRBV10-3
CDR3: AISERAIAYKEQF

V: TRBV6-5
CDR3: ASKEGRPFSGANVLT

V: TRBV11-1
CDR3: ASNTTRDEAQY

V: TRBV4-1
CDR3: ASSHPQNYGYT

V: TRBV12-3/TRBV12-4
CDR3: ANTVEAGTGELF

V: TRBV29-1
CDR3: SGSRGTGWNEQF

V: TRBV28
CDR3: ASTTGGSYEQY

V: TRBV14
CDR3: ASSQETSVNTEELF

V: TRBV6-2/TRBV6-3
CDR3: AGSSEGGYDEQF

V: TRBV11-2
CDR3: ARSPRPSGRIYEQS

V: TRBV18
CDR3: ASSPPSTSYNEQF

V: TRBV11-2
CDR3: ASLKRGNTDTQY

V: TRBV11-1
CDR3: ASSLLAGGELF

V: TRBV12-3/TRBV12-4
CDR3: ASSLTSGRDEQY

V: TRBV29-1
CDR3: SSLPGTTCEQY

V: TRBV28
CDR3: ATSLGRRPGYEQF

V: TRBV6-5
CDR3: ASSLTPGQDQY

V: TRBV12-3/TRBV12-4
CDR3: ASSFGHGERPQH

V: TRBV7-3
CDR3: ASSSTGVWNTGELF

V: TRBV5-4
CDR3: ASSDRQTGYNEQL

V: TRBV6-2/TRBV6-3
CDR3: ASNQLYGDGRRDTQY

V: TRBV19
CDR3: ASNTRQGAGTEAF

V: TRBV11-3
CDR3: ASNLGGTVFLHEQF

V: TRBV7-9
CDR3: AGSLSSSYEQY

V: TRBV6-1
CDR3: ACQSERARIGELF

V: TRBV6-5
CDR3: ASSYSFGRAEAF

V: TRBV6-1
CDR3: VSSERDTEAF

V: TRBV11-2
CDR3: VSSPGGGEQY

V: TRBV11-2
CDR3: ASSLVLGERF

V: TRBV5-8
CDR3: ASSFEAGSTDTQY

V: TRBV21-1
CDR3: ASSKLDRQGNEQF

V: TRBV28
CDR3: TSSSPGTSGENIQY

V: TRBV11-2
CDR3: ASSPSGWGAF

V: TRBV20-1
CDR3: SASEDRTNEKLF

V: TRBV6-5
CDR3: ANSPELAAYKEQF

V: TRBV11-3
CDR3: VSIPSTSGRGKQY

V: TRBV6-6
CDR3: ASSSGGENTEAF

V: TRBV2
CDR3: ASSPLAGGLDEQY

V: TRBV11-2
CDR3: ASNRTYSDGGLGYI

V: TRBV11-2
CDR3: ASSLDLGGRAEVF

V: TRBV11-2
CDR3: ASSPLGLQGGYGYT

V: TRBV11-2
CDR3: ASSLDPFLSLSYEEY